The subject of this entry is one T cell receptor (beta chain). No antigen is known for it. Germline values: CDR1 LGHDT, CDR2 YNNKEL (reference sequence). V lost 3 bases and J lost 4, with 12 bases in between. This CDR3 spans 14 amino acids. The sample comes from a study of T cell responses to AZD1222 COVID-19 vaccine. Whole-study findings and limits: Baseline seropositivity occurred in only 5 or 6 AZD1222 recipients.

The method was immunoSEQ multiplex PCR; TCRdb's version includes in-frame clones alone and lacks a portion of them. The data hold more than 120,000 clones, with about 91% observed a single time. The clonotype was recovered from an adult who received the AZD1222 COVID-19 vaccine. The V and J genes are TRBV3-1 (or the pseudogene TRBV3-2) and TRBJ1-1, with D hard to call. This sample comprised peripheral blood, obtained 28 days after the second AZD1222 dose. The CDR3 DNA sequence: TGTGCCAGCAGCCAGGGGAACCGGGGCACTGAAGCTTTCTTT. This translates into CASSQGNRGTEAFF.